Listed here are 20 T cell receptor beta chains from one sample, sequenced in a study of T cell responses to AZD1222 COVID-19 vaccine. The repertoire was sequenced with immunoSEQ multiplex PCR; TCRdb's copy has only in-frame clones and lacks some. The table has some 250,000 clones, approximately 94% seen once. Here the sequenced sample was peripheral blood, taken 28 days after the second AZD1222 dose. These receptor sequences come from an adult who received the AZD1222 COVID-19 vaccine.

This clone was seen a single time. V usage is TRBV20-1 and J usage is TRBJ1-5, with TRBD1 matching over 11 bases. Trimming removed 3 bases from V and 6 bases from J; junction bases left unmatched: 4. Germline-derived CDR1 and CDR2 are DFQATT and SNEGSKA (reference sequence). CDR3 size: 14 residues. CDR3 amino acids: CSASRTGGGQPQHF. The CDR3 DNA reads TGCAGTGCTAGTCGGACAGGGGGCGGTCAGCCCCAGCATTTT.

V is TRBV7-2 and J is TRBJ1-2; tentatively, D is TRBD1 (6 bases). This CDR3 has 15 residues. CDR1 is SGHTA and CDR2 is FQGNSA in the germline V gene. Trimming removed 5 bases from V and 0 bases from J, with 13 bases in between. The CDR3 is CASSPRGTTNYGYTF. DNA of the CDR3: TGTGCCAGCAGCCCTAGGGGGACAACTAACTATGGCTACACCTTC.

V and J are TRBV27 and TRBJ1-2; D may be TRBD1 (6 bases). The germline CDR1 and CDR2 sequences are MNHEY and SMNVEV (reference sequence). There are 13 residues in the CDR3. Trimming pared 6 bases from V and 7 bases from J, leaving 15 bases between. The CDR3 DNA reads as TGTGCCAGCAGGGACAGCTTCTATGGTGGCTACACCTTC. Translation gives CASRDSFYGGYTF.

The chain combines TRBV7-8 with TRBJ1-6; D unclear. The CDR3 runs 14 residues. V was clipped by 5 bases and J by 7 bases, with 12 bases between them. Germline values: CDR1 SGHVS, CDR2 FQNEAQ. CDR3 region: CASSMRNSNSPLHF. DNA for the CDR3: TGTGCCAGCAGCATGAGGAACTCAAATTCACCCCTCCACTTT.

The chain carries TRBV7-8 and TRBJ1-2, with TRBD1 matching 8 bases. This CDR3 has 12 amino acids. With V trimmed by 5 bases and J by 13 bases, 9 bases remained unmatched. Germline values: CDR1 SGHVS, CDR2 FQNEAQ. In nucleotides, the CDR3 is TGTGCCAGCAGCAGAACGGACAGGGCCCCCACCTTC. Protein product: CASSRTDRAPTF.

This clone has a single count. This chain joins TRBV7-3 and TRBJ2-2; TRBD2 matches at 10 bases. The CDR3 runs 17 residues. Trimming removed 2 bases from V and 9 bases from J; junction bases left unmatched: 12. CDR1 SGHTA and CDR2 FQGTGA come from the germline V gene. The CDR3 reads CASSLGVAGGRIRELFF. The CDR3 bases are TGTGCCAGCAGCTTAGGAGTAGCGGGAGGCCGAATTCGGGAGCTGTTTTTT. Full variable domain (missing parts from reference TRBV7-3 and TRBJ2-2): GAGVSQTPSNKVTEKGKYVELRCDPISGHTALYWYRQSLGQGPEFLIYFQGTGAADDSGLPNDRFFAVRPEGSVSTLKIQRTERGDSAVYLCASSLGVAGGRIRELFFGEGSRLTVL.

The chain's CDR3 is CASSFPMTGMNTEAFF. The CDR3 coding sequence is TGCGCCAGCAGTTTCCCGATGACAGGGATGAACACTGAAGCTTTCTTT. The chain employs TRBV5-1 and TRBJ1-1; 7 bases are shared with TRBD1. The CDR3 covers 16 residues. Germline CDR1 reads SGHRS; CDR2 reads YFSETQ. V lost 5 bases and J lost 0; bases outside the gene matches: 10.

The genes are TRBV20-1 and TRBJ2-5; maybe TRBD2 (6 bases). Germline CDR1 DFQATT, CDR2 SNEGSKA (reference sequence). The CDR3 totals 15 residues. Trimming left V 3 bases short and J 3 bases short, with 17 bases between. CDR3: CSASWRRGGEETQYF. CDR3 DNA sequence: TGCAGTGCTAGTTGGCGGCGGGGTGGGGAAGAGACCCAGTACTTC.

In the case of this clone: This same CDR3 is encoded by further DNA sequences in the sample. The chain uses TRBV27 and TRBJ2-7; TRBD2 is a possible D gene (5 bases). V lost 3 bases and J lost 1, with 7 bases in between. In germline, CDR1 is MNHEY, CDR2 SMNVEV (reference sequence). The CDR3 has 13 residues. The CDR3 nucleotides read TGTGCCAGCAGTTTGTCGGGATCCTACGAGCAGTACTTC. This encodes CASSLSGSYEQYF.

V gene TRBV10-3 combines with J gene TRBJ2-3, with 9 bases that match TRBD2. V lost 3 bases and J lost 3; bases outside the gene matches: 7. In germline, CDR1 is ENHRY, CDR2 SYGVKD. The CDR3 contains 16 residues. This chain's CDR3 is CAISEFRGLATDTQYF. DNA of the CDR3: TGTGCCATCAGTGAATTTCGTGGACTAGCGACAGATACGCAGTATTTT.

The chain has TRBV11-2 and TRBJ1-4; a weak D match, TRBD1 (5 bases). V gave up 5 bases and J gave up 13 bases, with 14 bases separating them. The CDR3 totals 12 residues. Germline values: CDR1 SGHAT, CDR2 FQNNGV. The CDR3 nucleotides are TGTGCCAGCAGCCCGCCCTTTGGGGCACTGTTTTTT. This codes for CASSPPFGALFF.

V gene TRBV19 combines with J gene TRBJ2-3; TRBD2 aligns across 7 bases. Trimming at V came to 4 bases and at J to 2 bases, leaving 6 bases not matched to a gene. The CDR3 is made up of 15 amino acids. Germline loops: CDR1 LNHDA, CDR2 SQIVND (reference sequence). The CDR3 DNA follows: TGTGCCAGTAGTACCGGGACTACCTACACAGATACGCAGTATTTT. It yields the protein CASSTGTTYTDTQYF.

The gene calls are TRBV5-6 and TRBJ2-7; D might be TRBD1 (5 bases). The CDR3 loop spans 13 amino acids. V was cut by 3 bases and J by 3 bases, with 10 bases left in between. Germline CDR1 SGHDT, CDR2 YYEEEE. The CDR3 DNA reads as TGTGCCAGCAGCTCCGGACACCTCTACGAGCAGTACTTC. Amino acid sequence: CASSSGHLYEQYF.

This clone was detected once. J is TRBJ1-4 and V is TRBV9, with D hard to call. The CDR3 totals 10 residues. From germline, CDR1 is SGDLS and CDR2 YYNGEE. The germline V and J ends were trimmed by 3 bases and 15 bases, with 9 bases remaining between them. For the CDR3, the DNA is TGTGCCAGCAGCGCCCCCACCGTGTTTTTT. Protein sequence: CASSAPTVFF. The whole variable domain, filled in from reference TRBV9 and TRBJ1-4, reads DSGVTQTPKHLITATGQRVTLRCSPRSGDLSVYWYQQSLDQGLQFLIQYYNGEERAKGNILERFSAQQFPDLHSELNLSSLELGDSALYFCASSAPTVFFGSGTQLSVL.

The V and J genes are TRBV6-2 or TRBV6-3 and TRBJ1-5, with TRBD1 as a possible D gene (6 bases). Per germline, CDR1 MNHEY and CDR2 SVGEGT. The CDR3 sequence is 15 residues long. Trimming took off 2 bases at V and 4 bases at J, with 12 bases between the two ends. Here the CDR3 DNA reads TGTGCCAGCAGTTACCGGGGGGCGCGGAATCAGCCCCAGCATTTT. As protein: CASSYRGARNQPQHF.

The gene calls are TRBV5-1 and TRBJ2-2; 7 bases fit TRBD1. Germline lookup yields CDR1 SGHRS and CDR2 YFSETQ. Germline trimming cut 4 bases from V and 4 bases from J; bases unmatched to any gene: 10. CDR3 size: 16 residues. This CDR3 is CASSQTGSKVTGELFF. CDR3 nucleotide sequence: TGCGCCAGCAGCCAGACAGGGAGTAAGGTCACCGGGGAGCTGTTTTTT.

The chain joins TRBV9 to TRBJ2-1; 10 bases fit TRBD2. The V gene's germline CDR1 is SGDLS and CDR2 YYNGEE. The ends lost 4 bases at V and 5 bases at J; junction bases unmatched: 6. This CDR3 spans 15 amino acids. CDR3 DNA: TGTGCCAGCAGCCGGACTAGCGGCGCCAACAATGAGCAGTTCTTC. It is translated as CASSRTSGANNEQFF.

The rearrangement joins TRBV28 to TRBJ1-5; TRBD1 matches 9 bases. Germline CDR1 and CDR2: MDHEN and SYDVKM. The CDR3 loop spans 15 amino acids. V dropped 6 bases and J dropped 3; count of bases not matched to a gene: 6. The CDR3 DNA reads as TGTGCCAGCAGCATCGGACAGGGGAACAATCAGCCCCAGCATTTT. Its protein is CASSIGQGNNQPQHF.

The rearrangement joins TRBV28 to TRBJ1-5; TRBD1 agrees at 9 bases. Per the germline V gene, CDR1 is MDHEN and CDR2 is SYDVKM. This CDR3 has 15 residues. V gave up 4 bases and J gave up 2 bases; unmatched junction bases: 3. In DNA form, the CDR3 reads TGTGCCAGCAGTTACAGGGGGCAGGGCAATCAGCCCCAGCATTTT. Amino acid sequence: CASSYRGQGNQPQHF.

The chain couples TRBV4-3 to TRBJ1-5, with D possibly matching TRBD1 (5 bases). This CDR3 comprises 14 residues. V was clipped by 4 bases and J by 3 bases, with 10 bases between them. Germline CDR1 is LGHNA and CDR2 is YSLEER. CDR3 loop: CASSPGTDNQPQHF. CDR3 DNA: TGCGCCAGCAGCCCAGGGACGGACAATCAGCCCCAGCATTTT.